These 23 T cell receptor beta chains were all obtained from the same sample, sequenced in a study of molecular identifiers for immune sequencing clone quantification listed by TCRdb under 2018. Library generation was performed with PCR. Reads for this sample came from a NextSeq 500. TCRdb reran the public reads through fastp at Q25 and MiXCR, keeping productive beta chains. When rows share a CDR3 protein, they turn into one entry using the most common DNA and genes. Counted in this sample were 100,000 or so distinct CDR3 sequences; 35% of them appeared once. The top ten hold approximately 9.8% of the sample. The sample consisted of naive CD8+ T cells from blood, with Jurkat cell RNA spiked in. Per the publication, the cell subset or site label means: FACS-sorted CD8+CD4-CCR7+CD45RA+ naive T cells. These receptors came from a human donor in good health. Some libraries in this study had Jurkat cell RNA spiked in.

As concerns this clonotype: The final CDR3 position lacks the conserved phenylalanine or tryptophan, pointing to a likely read error. The CDR3 reads CASSQGQDNQPQHN. The CDR3 DNA follows: TGTGCCAGCAGCCAAGGACAGGACAATCAGCCCCAGCATAAT. This chain links TRBV3-1 with TRBJ1-5, with a tentative D call TRBD1 (6 bases). V was trimmed by 1 base and J by 3 bases, leaving 7 bases between them. Germline V gives CDR1 LGHDT, CDR2 YNNKEL (reference sequence). There are 14 residues in the CDR3.

J is TRBJ2-2 and V is TRBV7-9; no reliable D call. Germline CDR1 reads SEHNR; CDR2 reads FQNEAQ (reference sequence). This CDR3 has 13 residues. V was trimmed by 8 bases and J by 7 bases, leaving 14 bases between them. The CDR3 bases are TGTGCCAGCCTTAGGTCCAACGACGGGGAGCTGTTTTTT. Its translation: CASLRSNDGELFF.

This clonotype has ten or more counts. The chain is built from TRBV7-9 and TRBJ2-7, with a weak D call TRBD1 (8 bases). CDR3 length: 14 amino acids. CDR1 and CDR2 from the germline V gene are SEHNR and FQNEAQ (reference sequence). V was pared by 5 bases and J by 6 bases, with 17 bases between. As DNA, the CDR3 is TGTGCCAGCAGCCTCACAGGGGGGGGCTTCGAGCAGTACTTC. This sequence encodes CASSLTGGGFEQYF.

This clonotype was seen only a few times. The chain recombines TRBV13 with TRBJ2-2, with D possibly being TRBD1 (6 bases). Germline V gene data show CDR1 as PRHDT and CDR2 as FYEKMQ (reference sequence). V was clipped by 2 bases and J by 0 bases, with 10 bases between them. This CDR3 contains 16 residues. CDR3 amino acids: CASSLRGSPNTGELFF. The CDR3, as DNA: TGTGCCAGCAGCTTAAGGGGGAGCCCGAACACCGGGGAGCTGTTTTTT.

This clonotype has just one count. A single base separates this from a much larger clone, so it may be a read error. The V and J genes are TRBV7-9 and TRBJ2-3; no clear D. Germline loops: CDR1 SEHNR, CDR2 FQNEAQ (reference sequence). The CDR3 covers 18 residues. The V gene lost 2 bases and the J gene lost 2 bases, with 20 bases spanning the gap. Here the CDR3 reads CASSLLDLLAGPTDTQYF. In nucleotides, the CDR3 is TGTGCCAGCAGCTTACTCGATCTATTGGCAGGCCCCACAGATACGCAGTATTTT.

In its sample, this clonotype was seen many times. The chain carries TRBV28 and TRBJ2-3; 10 bases fit TRBD2. The V gene end was trimmed by 6 bases and the J gene end by 6 bases; junction bases not matched to a gene: 9. The CDR3 loop spans 15 amino acids. Germline CDR1 MDHEN, CDR2 SYDVKM. The chain's CDR3 is CASSRISGRSDTQYF. CDR3 DNA sequence: TGTGCCAGCAGCCGTATTAGCGGGAGGTCGGATACGCAGTATTTT.

Points on this clonotype: A read error may be the cause here, since a much bigger clone is one base away. This chain connects TRBV29-1 to TRBJ2-2; D unclear. V dropped 7 bases and J dropped 4 bases, with 10 bases sitting between them. CDR1 SQVTM and CDR2 ANQGSEA come from the germline V gene. CDR3 length: 12 residues. The CDR3 reads CSALKATGELFF. The CDR3 coding sequence is TGCAGCGCCCTAAAGGCCACCGGGGAGCTGTTTTTT.

CDR3 bases: TGTGCCAGTAGTATAGAAGGGACAGGGAACGAGCAGTACTTC. This translates into CASSIEGTGNEQYF. The chain is built from TRBV19 and TRBJ2-7; 9 positions match TRBD1. CDR1 LNHDA and CDR2 SQIVND come from the germline V gene (reference sequence). The CDR3 sequence is 14 residues long. The J segment lost 5 bases and the V segment lost 0 bases, leaving 2 bases of the junction unmatched.

This clonotype was observed a handful of times. The chain couples TRBV15 to TRBJ1-5; no firm D call. Between the trimmed V and J ends, which lost 1 base and 1 base, there was a span of 5 bases. The CDR3 sequence is 14 residues long. Germline-derived CDR1 and CDR2 are LNHNV and YYDKDF (reference sequence). DNA of the CDR3: TGTGCCACCAGCAGAGCGGGGAGCAATCAGCCCCAGCATTTT. It codes for CATSRAGSNQPQHF.

This clonotype occurred many times. The V call is TRBV29-1, the J call TRBJ2-3; 7 bases line up with TRBD1. Germline-derived CDR1 and CDR2 are SQVTM and ANQGSEA. With V trimmed by 3 bases and J by 4 bases, 10 bases remained unmatched. This CDR3 has 15 amino acids. CDR3 sequence reads: CSVEHRGLGADTQYF. The CDR3 region has the DNA TGCAGCGTTGAGCATAGGGGGCTTGGCGCAGATACGCAGTATTTT.

As concerns this clonotype: A read error may account for a junction end that differs from germline. The chain carries TRBV5-3 and TRBJ1-4, with a weak D call TRBD1 (5 bases). TRBV5-3 is an ORF, with its function uncertain. The CDR3 runs 17 residues. The CDR3 reads CASSLQPMQGGNEKLVF. CDR3 in DNA: TGTGCCAGCAGCTTGCAGCCGATGCAGGGAGGAAATGAAAAACTGGTTTTT.

As concerns this clonotype: With a much larger clone just one base away, this may be a read error. The chain is built from TRBV13 and TRBJ2-2; 10 bases line up with TRBD2. The V segment lost 5 bases and the J segment 9 bases; nucleotides outside the gene matches: 12. The CDR3 covers 16 residues. Per the germline V gene, CDR1 is PRHDT and CDR2 is FYEKMQ (reference sequence). The CDR3: CASSPRRASGGRELFF. The CDR3 nucleotides read TGTGCCAGCAGCCCACGTCGCGCTAGCGGGGGTAGGGAGCTGTTTTTT.

This clonotype was seen only a few times. The rearrangement links TRBV28 to TRBJ2-1, with D perhaps assigned TRBD1 or TRBD2 (6 bases each). Trimming left V 0 bases short and J 3 bases short, with 9 bases between. The CDR3 consists of 15 residues. CDR1 is MDHEN and CDR2 is SYDVKM in the germline V gene. The CDR3 nucleotides read TGTGCCAGCAGTTTATGGGGGGGCTTCTACAATGAGCAGTTCTTC. Residues: CASSLWGGFYNEQFF.

This clonotype was detected many times. The rearrangement links TRBV29-1 to TRBJ2-1, with D possibly TRBD2 on 6 matching bases. Trimming shortened V by 8 bases and J by 4 bases, and 9 bases separated the two germline ends. CDR3 length: 11 amino acids. In germline, CDR1 is SQVTM, CDR2 ANQGSEA. The CDR3, as DNA: TGCAGCTGGGAGGTTTACAATGAGCAGTTCTTC. As protein: CSWEVYNEQFF.

This clonotype was detected a few times. The CDR3 nucleotides read TGCAGCGTTGCGGCGGGCCCCCTTGAGACCCAGTACTTC. Residues: CSVAAGPLETQYF. The chain uses TRBV29-1 and TRBJ2-5; weak D call: TRBD2 (5 bases). CDR3 size: 13 residues. V lost 4 bases to trimming and J lost 5 bases, with 14 bases between them. The V gene's germline CDR1 is SQVTM and CDR2 ANQGSEA.

As regards this clonotype: A much larger clone lies a single base off, so this may be a read error. This chain links TRBV29-1 with TRBJ1-5; TRBD1 agrees at 7 bases. Germline V gene lookup returns CDR1 SQVTM and CDR2 ANQGSEA. The CDR3 totals 13 residues. V was clipped by 6 bases and J by 7 bases; unmatched bases: 9. The CDR3 protein is CSVNTGEGQPQHF. The CDR3 DNA sequence: TGCAGCGTAAACACAGGGGAAGGACAGCCCCAGCATTTT.

The table lists this clonotype with many counts. The rearrangement joins TRBV5-6 to TRBJ1-4; D not certain. V gave up 4 bases and J gave up 8 bases, with 12 bases separating them. The CDR3 is 13 amino acids. Germline loops: CDR1 SGHDT, CDR2 YYEEEE. The CDR3 region is CASSPAPEEKLFF. The CDR3 DNA is TGTGCCAGCAGCCCCGCGCCCGAGGAAAAACTGTTTTTT.

As regards this clonotype: A read error may account for a junction end that differs from germline. The chain links TRBV27 to TRBJ2-5; 7 bases line up with TRBD2. The germline V gene encodes CDR1 MNHEY and CDR2 SMNVEV (reference sequence). CDR3 length: 16 residues. The CDR3 DNA reads TGTGCCAGCAGTTCACGAGGACTAGAGACAATAGAGATCCAGTACTTC. Its translation is CASSSRGLETIEIQYF.

The V gene is TRBV12-3 or TRBV12-4, the J gene TRBJ1-5, with D unresolved. Trimming took off 3 bases at V and 6 bases at J, with 9 bases between the two ends. This CDR3 has 13 residues. This chain's CDR3 is CASSLRGLQPQHF. DNA for the CDR3: TGTGCCAGCAGTTTGAGAGGGCTTCAGCCCCAGCATTTT.

As to this clonotype: A read error may be the cause here, since a much bigger clone is one base away. V is TRBV5-5 and J is TRBJ2-7; 10 bases align to TRBD2. This CDR3 spans 17 amino acids. Germline trimming cut 0 bases from V and 2 bases from J; bases unmatched to any gene: 8. Germline V gives CDR1 SGHKS, CDR2 YYEKEE (reference sequence). The CDR3 loop reads CASSLDRASGSPYEQYF. CDR3 DNA sequence: TGTGCCAGCAGCTTGGATCGGGCTAGCGGGAGCCCCTACGAGCAGTACTTC. Based on the CDR3 plus reference TRBV5-5 and TRBJ2-7, the full variable domain is DAGVTQSPTHLIKTRGQQVTLRCSPISGHKSVSWYQQVLGQGPQFIFQYYEKEERGRGNFPDRFSARQFPNYSSELNVNALLLGDSALYLCASSLDRASGSPYEQYFGPGTRLTVT.

The sample holds a few counts of this clonotype. The rearrangement links TRBV29-1 to TRBJ2-7, with D perhaps TRBD1 or TRBD2 (5 bases each). The length of the CDR3 is 15 residues. Between the trimmed V and J ends, which lost 1 base and 2 bases, there was a span of 15 bases. Germline V gives CDR1 SQVTM, CDR2 ANQGSEA. The CDR3 here is CSVEVPGRVTYEQYF. The CDR3 DNA follows: TGCAGCGTTGAAGTTCCGGGACGGGTAACCTACGAGCAGTACTTC.

This clonotype was seen many times. This chain links TRBV28 with TRBJ2-1; 9 nucleotides agree with TRBD2. Germline V gene lookup returns CDR1 MDHEN and CDR2 SYDVKM. V dropped 2 bases and J dropped 9; count of bases not matched to a gene: 5. This CDR3 has 14 residues. CDR3 protein: CASSLVERGVEQFF. The CDR3 coding sequence is TGTGCCAGCAGTTTAGTCGAGCGGGGGGTTGAGCAGTTCTTC.

This clonotype showed up just a few times. This rearrangement joins TRBV5-4 to TRBJ1-1, with 7 bases fitting TRBD1. CDR1 is SGHNT, CDR2 YYREEE, per germline (reference sequence). The CDR3 covers 13 residues. J gave up 11 bases and V 4 bases, and 11 bases lay outside the gene matches. CDR3 loop: CASSPAPGGFAFF. The CDR3 region has the DNA TGTGCCAGCAGCCCCGCCCCAGGGGGATTCGCTTTCTTT.